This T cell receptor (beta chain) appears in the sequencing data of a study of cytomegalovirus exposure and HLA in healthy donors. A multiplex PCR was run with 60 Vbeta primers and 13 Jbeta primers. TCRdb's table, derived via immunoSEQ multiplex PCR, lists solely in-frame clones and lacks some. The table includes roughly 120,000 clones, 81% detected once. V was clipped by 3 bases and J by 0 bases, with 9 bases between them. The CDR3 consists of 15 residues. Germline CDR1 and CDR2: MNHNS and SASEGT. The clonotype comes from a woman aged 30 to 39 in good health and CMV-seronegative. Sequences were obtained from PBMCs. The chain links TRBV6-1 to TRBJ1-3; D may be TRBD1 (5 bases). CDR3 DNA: TGTGCCAGCAGTGACGGACACTACTCTGGAAACACCATATATTTT. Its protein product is CASSDGHYSGNTIYF.